The following is a TCR beta chain sequence with its context. Its antigen is unknown. This sample is part of a study of T-cell memory formation after mild COVID-19. Study results and limitations: There was a balanced CD4/CD8 profile in clones contracting day 15 to 85, and later expanders leaned CD4+.

MiXCR was run by TCRdb on the 5' RACE reads, yielding one entry per CDR3 protein. Seen here are around 310,000 distinct CDR3 sequences, 20% to 25% observed once, and the top ten hold over 20%. The CDR3 consists of 12 residues. V was pared by 4 bases and J by 5 bases, with 11 bases between. The germline gives CDR1 SQVTM, CDR2 ANQGSEA. The V and J genes are TRBV29-1 and TRBJ1-2; D is unclear. The TCR comes from a man between 18 and 29 years old who had mild COVID-19 (a few samples of this study predate the infection). Cell type and time point are not known. The sample consisted of PBMCs or a T cell subset sorted from them (not recorded which). For the CDR3, the DNA is TGCAGCGTTGTGGGCAGCCCTTATGGCTACACCTTC. Its translation is CSVVGSPYGYTF. Complete variable domain (other parts from reference TRBV29-1 and TRBJ1-2): SAVISQKPSRDICQRGTSLTIQCQVDSQVTMMFWYRQQPGQSLTLIATANQGSEATYESGFVIDKFPISRPNLTFSTLTVSNMSPEDSSIYLCSVVGSPYGYTFGSGTRLTVV.